The 9 T cell receptor beta chains below come from one sample, sequenced in a study of blood T cell repertoires in COVID-19. Assay: immunoSEQ multiplex PCR; the TCRdb copy retains only in-frame clones and omits some. Among a few hundred thousand clones, roughly four fifths were seen once, and the ten largest hold roughly 3%. Sequenced input: peripheral blood. The receptor set was obtained from a woman aged 25 to 45 who had recovered from COVID-19.

The J gene is TRBJ1-2, the V gene TRBV7-9; 7 bases match TRBD1. The CDR3 length is 15 residues. The germline V gene encodes CDR1 SEHNR and CDR2 FQNEAQ (reference sequence). With V trimmed by 2 bases and J by 2 bases, 5 bases remained unmatched. The DNA for the CDR3 is TGTGCCAGCAGCTTACGGGACAGCACGAACTATGGCTACACCTTC. This translates into CASSLRDSTNYGYTF.

The chain is built from TRBV11-2 and TRBJ1-6; TRBD1 aligns across 10 bases. Trimming at V came to 3 bases and at J to 10 bases, leaving 6 bases not matched to a gene. Germline values: CDR1 SGHAT, CDR2 FQNNGV. This CDR3 has 15 amino acids. CDR3 amino acids: CASSFGQGDFSPLHF. CDR3 DNA: TGTGCCAGCAGCTTCGGACAGGGGGATTTCTCACCCCTCCACTTT.

The sample holds one count of this clone. The chain recombines TRBV9 with TRBJ2-1; 8 bases map to TRBD2. Germline CDR1 reads SGDLS; CDR2 reads YYNGEE. Trimming at V came to 4 bases and at J to 2 bases, leaving 5 bases not matched to a gene. CDR3 size: 15 residues. CDR3 residues: CASSTSGDPYNEQFF. For the CDR3, the DNA is TGTGCCAGCAGCACTAGCGGCGACCCCTACAATGAGCAGTTCTTC.

For the CDR3, the DNA is TGTGCCAGCGGCTCGGGACATCTCTATGGCTACACCTTC. Its protein product is CASGSGHLYGYTF. V usage is TRBV5-4 and J usage is TRBJ1-2; D perhaps matches TRBD1 (6 bases). V was cut by 7 bases and J by 4 bases, with 14 bases left in between. The CDR3 is made up of 13 amino acids. CDR1 SGHNT and CDR2 YYREEE come from the germline V gene (reference sequence).

The V call is TRBV28, the J call TRBJ2-1, with TRBD2 identical over 11 bases. Germline loops: CDR1 MDHEN, CDR2 SYDVKM. Trimming removed 8 bases from V and 7 bases from J; junction bases left unmatched: 10. The CDR3 extends over 15 amino acids. Here the CDR3 DNA reads TGTGCCAGCCTCCCTACTAGCGGGAGAGGTAATGAGCAGTTCTTC. As protein: CASLPTSGRGNEQFF.

The sample holds one count of this clone. The chain carries TRBV5-6 and TRBJ2-6, with D hard to call. Trimming cost V 4 bases and J 0 bases, with 8 bases left between them. CDR1 is SGHDT and CDR2 is YYEEEE in the germline V gene. This CDR3 region has 15 residues. The CDR3 loop reads CASSQIYSGANVLTF. In DNA form, the CDR3 reads TGTGCCAGCAGCCAAATCTACTCTGGGGCCAACGTCCTGACTTTC.

V gene TRBV19 combines with J gene TRBJ2-1; D is ambiguous. Trimming shortened V by 2 bases and J by 7 bases, and 6 bases separated the two germline ends. The germline V gene has CDR1 LNHDA and CDR2 SQIVND (reference sequence). CDR3 length equals 12 residues. The CDR3 loop reads CASSIIRNEQFF. In DNA, the CDR3 is TGTGCCAGTAGTATAATTCGGAATGAGCAGTTCTTC.

CDR3 nucleotide sequence: TGTGCCACAGAGAAGACAGGGTGGGAGACCCAGTACTTC. It specifies CATEKTGWETQYF. V is TRBV6-5 and J is TRBJ2-5; 7 bases agree with TRBD1. With V trimmed by 10 bases and J by 5 bases, 10 bases remained unmatched. From germline, CDR1 is MNHEY and CDR2 SVGAGI. This CDR3 is built from 13 residues.

This sequence joins TRBV7-9 and TRBJ1-3; 8 bases agree with TRBD1. Germline assignment: CDR1 SEHNR and CDR2 FQNEAQ (reference sequence). Trimming at V came to 5 bases and at J to 2 bases, leaving 11 bases not matched to a gene. This CDR3 spans 17 amino acids. The CDR3 DNA sequence: TGTGCCAGCAGCCGTGGGGCAGGGGGCTTTGCTGGAAACACCATATATTTT. This translates into CASSRGAGGFAGNTIYF.